Below are 4 T cell receptor beta chains sequenced from a single sample in a study of T cell responses to AZD1222 COVID-19 vaccine. TCRdb's copy holds only in-frame clones and misses some; the assay was immunoSEQ multiplex PCR. Found here are around 260,000 clones, approximately 95% of them singletons; the top ten hold roughly 0.51%. Sequencing was performed on peripheral blood, taken on day 0 of AZD1222 vaccination. The receptors originated from an adult in good health.

The rearrangement uses TRBV29-1 and TRBJ1-1; D perhaps matches TRBD1 (6 bases). V shed 3 bases and J shed 4 bases, with 15 bases lying between them. Germline V CDR1 and CDR2: SQVTM, ANQGSEA. CDR3 length: 14 residues. This CDR3 reads CSVEGGIGSTEAFF. As DNA, the CDR3 is TGCAGCGTTGAGGGGGGCATCGGCAGCACTGAAGCTTTCTTT.

The chain employs TRBV5-1 and TRBJ1-4; D call uncertain. Germline values: CDR1 SGHRS, CDR2 YFSETQ. CDR3 length: 12 amino acids. V shed 4 bases and J shed 8 bases, with 9 bases lying between them. The CDR3 spells CASSLDREKLFF. The CDR3 DNA follows: TGCGCCAGCAGCCTGGATCGGGAAAAACTGTTTTTT. The entire variable domain, with the rest obtained from reference TRBV5-1 and TRBJ1-4, is as follows: KAGVTQTPRYLIKTRGQQVTLSCSPISGHRSVSWYQQTPGQGLQFLFEYFSETQRNKGNFPGRFSGRQFSNSRSEMNVSTLELGDSALYLCASSLDREKLFFGSGTQLSVL.

This sequence joins TRBV4-3 and TRBJ1-6; maybe TRBD1 (6 bases). Germline V gene lookup returns CDR1 LGHNA and CDR2 YSLEER. Trimming left V 4 bases short and J 6 bases short, with 10 bases between. The CDR3 sequence is 14 residues long. This CDR3 reads CASSLDRFNSPLHF. DNA of the CDR3: TGCGCCAGCAGCCTGGACAGATTTAATTCACCCCTCCACTTT.

This sequence joins TRBV9 and TRBJ2-7; 8 bases agree with TRBD2. The junction had 5 bases not matched to a gene; V was cut back by 0 bases and J by 3 bases. This CDR3 is 15 amino acids long. Germline V lookup: CDR1 SGDLS, CDR2 YYNGEE. CDR3 in amino acids: CASSVASGSLYEQYF. The CDR3 DNA reads as TGTGCCAGCAGCGTAGCCAGCGGGAGCCTCTACGAGCAGTACTTC.